This T cell receptor beta chain was sequenced for a study of blood T cells in healthy people across ages. In this sample, this clonotype turned up a few times. The antigen remains undetermined. Each sample used at least 6.5 million PBMCs. Alongside a J-beta primer mix, a sample-barcoded 5' primer served in a second PCR lasting roughly 7 to 12 cycles. TCRdb processed the 5' RACE reads anew with MiXCR; each CDR3 protein has one entry. The profile shows approximately 790,000 distinct CDR3 sequences, 60% to 80% of them singletons. Study results and limitations: Diversity figures derived from one million T cells were judged to underestimate the true value. Long-lived donors exceeded aged donors in naive CD4+ cells and diversity.

This receptor was identified in a man aged 25-40 years in good health. Material: blood.

The CDR3 region has the DNA TGTGCCAGCAGACCGACAGGGTCTGGGGCCAACGTCCTGACTTTC. It encodes CASRPTGSGANVLTF. The chain recombines TRBV14 with TRBJ2-6; TRBD1 agrees at 7 bases. The V segment lost 6 bases and the J segment 1 base; nucleotides outside the gene matches: 3. There are 15 residues in the CDR3. The germline V gene has CDR1 SGHDN and CDR2 FVKESK. Based on the CDR3 plus reference TRBV14 and TRBJ2-6, the full variable domain is EAGVTQFPSHSVIEKGQTVTLRCDPISGHDNLYWYRRVMGKEIKFLLHFVKESKQDESGMPNNRFLAERTGGTYSTLKVQPAELEDSGVYFCASRPTGSGANVLTFGAGSRLTVL.